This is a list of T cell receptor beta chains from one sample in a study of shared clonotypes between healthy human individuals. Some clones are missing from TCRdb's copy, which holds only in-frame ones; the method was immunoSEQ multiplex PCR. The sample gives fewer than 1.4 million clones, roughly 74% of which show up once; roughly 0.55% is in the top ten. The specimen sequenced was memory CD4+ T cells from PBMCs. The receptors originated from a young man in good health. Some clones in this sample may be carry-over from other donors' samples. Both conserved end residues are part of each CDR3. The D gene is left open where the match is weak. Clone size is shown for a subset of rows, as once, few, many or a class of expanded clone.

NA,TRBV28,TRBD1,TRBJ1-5,TGTGCCAGCAGTTTAGAGGACAGGTACGGCCAGCATTTT,CASSLEDRYGQHF
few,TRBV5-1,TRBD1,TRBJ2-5,TGCGCCAGCAGCTCCACAGGGGGCGGGGGAGAGACCCAGTACTTC,CASSSTGGGGETQYF
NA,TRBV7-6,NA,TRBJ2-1,TGTGCCAGCAGTATGTCGGGGAATGAGCAGTTCTTC,CASSMSGNEQFF
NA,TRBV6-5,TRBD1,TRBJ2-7,TGTGCCAGCAGTTACTACAGGGGTCAGGACGAGCAGTACTTC,CASSYYRGQDEQYF
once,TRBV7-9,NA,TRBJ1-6,TGTGCCAGCACCGCGGGGGTCGGGGGCCCACCCCTCCACTTT,CASTAGVGGPPLHF
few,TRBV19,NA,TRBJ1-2,TGTGCCAGTAGTATCCGGTCTGATGGGTCTTTCTATGGCTACACCTTC,CASSIRSDGSFYGYTF
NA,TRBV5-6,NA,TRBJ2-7,TGTGCCAGCAGCTTGTACAGCACTTCGGGGGAGCAGTACTTC,CASSLYSTSGEQYF
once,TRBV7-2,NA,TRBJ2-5,TGTGCCAGCAGCTTTAATGCGGCCGGGGTGGTCCAAGAGACCCAGTACTTC,CASSFNAAGVVQETQYF
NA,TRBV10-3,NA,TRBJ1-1,TGTGCCATCAGTGGGGGGGGGCAGAACACTGAAGCTTTCTTT,CAISGGGQNTEAFF
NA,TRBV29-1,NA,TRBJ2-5,TGCAGCGTTGAAGTACAGAGACAAGAGACCCAGTACTTC,CSVEVQRQETQYF
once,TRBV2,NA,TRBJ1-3,TGTGCCAGCAGGCCCGACAGGACCAACACCATATATTTT,CASRPDRTNTIYF
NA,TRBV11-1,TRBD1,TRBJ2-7,TGTGCCAGCAGCTCGGTCCAGGGGGCGGGTTACGAGCAGTACTTC,CASSSVQGAGYEQYF
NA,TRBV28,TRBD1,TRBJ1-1,TGTGCCATCAGGCAGGGGGGGCCTGGGAGCACTGAAGCTTTCTTT,CAIRQGGPGSTEAFF
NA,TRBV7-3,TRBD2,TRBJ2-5,TGTGCCAGCAGCTTAGGTGGGCGGACTAGCGGGGTTGTCCAAGAGACCCAGTACTTC,CASSLGGRTSGVVQETQYF
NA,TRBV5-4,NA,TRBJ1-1,TGTGCCAGCACCTACAAGAGCGCGTCGGACACTGAAGCTTTCTTT,CASTYKSASDTEAFF
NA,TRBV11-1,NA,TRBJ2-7,TGTGCCAGCAGCTTAGCTGTATCTGCAACCTCCTACGAGCAGTACTTC,CASSLAVSATSYEQYF
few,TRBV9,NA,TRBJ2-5,TGTGCCAGCAGCGTAGGGCCGACGGTTGTAGGGACCCAGTACTTC,CASSVGPTVVGTQYF
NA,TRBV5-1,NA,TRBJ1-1,TGCGCCAGCAGCGGTTACCGGGGCCTCATGAACACTGAAGCTTTCTTT,CASSGYRGLMNTEAFF
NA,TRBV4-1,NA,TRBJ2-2,TGCGCCAGCAGCCAAGTAGATCTCATTACCACCGGGGAGCTGTTTTTT,CASSQVDLITTGELFF
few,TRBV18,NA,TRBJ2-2,TGTGCCAGCTCACCAACACAGAGATACACCGGGGAGCTGTTTTTT,CASSPTQRYTGELFF
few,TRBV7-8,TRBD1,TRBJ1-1,TGTGCCAGCAGCCCACGACAGGGGCCGAGAAAAGCTTTCTTT,CASSPRQGPRKAFF
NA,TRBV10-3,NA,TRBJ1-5,TGTGCCATCAGTGATGGCAATCAGCCCCAGCATTTT,CAISDGNQPQHF
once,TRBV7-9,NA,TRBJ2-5,TGTGCCAGCAGCTTAGGACAGACCGGGGAGACCCAGTACTTC,CASSLGQTGETQYF
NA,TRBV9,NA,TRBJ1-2,TGTGCCAGCTCCCCCGGGACGAACTATGGCTACACCTTC,CASSPGTNYGYTF
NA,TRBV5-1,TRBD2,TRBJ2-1,TGCGCCAGCAGCTGGAGACTAGCGGGAGTAGACAATGAGCAGTTCTTC,CASSWRLAGVDNEQFF
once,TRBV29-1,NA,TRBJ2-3,TGCAGCGTTGGGAGAGATACGCAGTATTTT,CSVGRDTQYF
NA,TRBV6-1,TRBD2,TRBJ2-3,TGTGCCAGCAGTTCCCCGGGACTAGCGGTGGATACGCAGTATTTT,CASSSPGLAVDTQYF
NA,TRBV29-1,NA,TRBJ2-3,TGCAGCGTTGAAGGCGGGGCAGATACGCAGTATTTT,CSVEGGADTQYF
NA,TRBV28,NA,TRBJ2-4,TGTGCCAGCAGCTCACAGGGGGGGAAAAACATTCAGTACTTC,CASSSQGGKNIQYF
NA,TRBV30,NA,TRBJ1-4,TGTGCCTGGAACCCTAGTCCGATGGCTTCTAATGAAAAACTGTTTTTT,CAWNPSPMASNEKLFF
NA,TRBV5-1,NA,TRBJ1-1,TGCGCCAGCAGCCAAAACCAGAACACTGAAGCTTTCTTT,CASSQNQNTEAFF
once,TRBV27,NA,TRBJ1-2,TGTGCCAGCAGTTTATCTGCAGGAGTTTATGGCTACACCTTC,CASSLSAGVYGYTF
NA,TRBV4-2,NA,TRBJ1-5,TGTGCCAGCAGCCAAGATTACGTGATAGGTGGGGGGGGAAACAATCAGCCCCAGCATTTT,CASSQDYVIGGGGNNQPQHF
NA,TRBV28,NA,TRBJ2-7,TGTGCCAGCAAGATGGCAGGGCCAAGCTCCTACGAGCAGTACTTC,CASKMAGPSSYEQYF
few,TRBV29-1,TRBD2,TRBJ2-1,TGCAGCGTTGCGGGAGGGAATCGCAACAATGAGCAGTTCTTC,CSVAGGNRNNEQFF
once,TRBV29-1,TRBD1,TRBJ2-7,TGCAGCGCTAGGGGCTCCGGGACAGGGGACTGGGAGCAGTACTTC,CSARGSGTGDWEQYF
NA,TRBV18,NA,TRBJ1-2,TGTGCCAGCTCACCCAATGGGGGTGACGGCTACACCTTC,CASSPNGGDGYTF
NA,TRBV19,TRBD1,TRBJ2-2,TGTGCCTCAGAATCGGGACAGGCGATCACCGGGGAGCTGTTTTTT,CASESGQAITGELFF
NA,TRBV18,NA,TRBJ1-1,TGTGCCAGCTCACCACTGCCCCAGGGCTCAAACACTGAAGCTTTCTTT,CASSPLPQGSNTEAFF
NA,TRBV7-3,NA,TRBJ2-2,TGTGCCAGCAGCTTAACGGGCGCTGGCACGAGGACCACCGGGGAGCTGTTTTTT,CASSLTGAGTRTTGELFF
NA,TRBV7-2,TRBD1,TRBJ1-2,TGTGCCAGCAGCCCCCGGACAGGAAACTATGGCTACACCTTC,CASSPRTGNYGYTF
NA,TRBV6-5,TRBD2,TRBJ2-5,TGTGCCAGCGCTCGGGGGGGAGGGACCCAGTACTTC,CASARGGGTQYF
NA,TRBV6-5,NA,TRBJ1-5,TGTGCCAGCAGTTACGGGGGAAGCAATCAGCCCCAGCATTTT,CASSYGGSNQPQHF
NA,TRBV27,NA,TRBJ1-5,TGTGCCAGCAGTTTATTTCAATCGGACCATTACAATCAGCCCCAGCATTTT,CASSLFQSDHYNQPQHF
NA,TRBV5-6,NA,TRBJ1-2,TGTGCCAGCAGCTGGGGTCGGACACCGGCCTACACCTTC,CASSWGRTPAYTF
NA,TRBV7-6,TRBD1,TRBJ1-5,TGTGCCAGCAGCTTTTTGGGACAGGGCCAGCCCCAGCATTTT,CASSFLGQGQPQHF
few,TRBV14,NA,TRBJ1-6,TGTGCCAGCAGCCAAGGGGTAGGCAGTGTCGATTCACCCCTCCACTTT,CASSQGVGSVDSPLHF
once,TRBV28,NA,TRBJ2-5,TGTGCCAGCAGTGCAGGGTTTGGGGAGACCCAGTACTTC,CASSAGFGETQYF